The 29 T cell receptor beta chains below were found in one sample sequenced in a study of CD8+ T cells in alopecia areata (dated by TCRdb to the late 2010s). The method behind the library was the immunoSEQ multiplex PCR assay. RNA was extracted from all samples and reverse transcribed into cDNA, which served as template for TCR sequencing. TCRdb obtained this table from immuneACCESS and retained in-frame rearrangements with V and J assigned. These tables miss some clones; where compared with another copy, unresolved V genes account for less than half of the shortfall, and the remainder is unexplained. The table for this sample lists about 98,000 clones; 35% to 45% of them were counted only once. The ten biggest clones cover 0.6% to 0.85% of the sample. The sample comprised CD4+ T cells sorted from blood. Every receptor here comes from a human donor with alopecia areata.

This clone turned up a few times. The V call is TRBV29-1, the J call TRBJ2-2; D may match TRBD1 or TRBD2 (6 bases each). From germline, CDR1 is SQVTM and CDR2 ANQGSEA. Trimming took 4 bases from V and 4 from J, leaving 16 bases between them. The CDR3 is 15 amino acids. The CDR3 is CSVGSGGTSTGELFF. The CDR3 region has the DNA TGCAGCGTTGGCTCTGGCGGGACAAGCACCGGGGAGCTGTTTTTT.

A few counts support this clone. The same CDR3 also results from other DNA sequences found in this sample. This sequence joins TRBV29-1 and TRBJ2-1, with D perhaps TRBD1 (6 bases). CDR3 length: 13 residues. Germline V gene lookup returns CDR1 SQVTM and CDR2 ANQGSEA. V was shortened by 3 bases and J by 6 bases, with 12 bases between the two germline ends. This chain's CDR3 is CSVEGQGLNEQFF. The CDR3 bases are TGCAGCGTTGAGGGGCAGGGGCTCAATGAGCAGTTCTTC.

This chain uses TRBV19 with TRBJ2-1; TRBD2 aligns across 8 bases. V shed 5 bases, J shed 6 bases, and the junction held 6 bases outside the gene matches. The CDR3 consists of 14 residues. CDR1 and CDR2 from the germline V gene are LNHDA and SQIVND (reference sequence). The CDR3: CASSPQRGGNEQFF. The DNA of the CDR3 is TGTGCCAGTAGTCCCCAACGGGGGGGCAATGAGCAGTTCTTC. The full variable domain, completed using reference TRBV19 and TRBJ2-1, is DGGITQSPKYLFRKEGQNVTLSCEQNLNHDAMYWYRQDPGQGLRLIYYSQIVNDFQKGDIAEGYSVSREKKESFPLTVTSAQKNPTAFYLCASSPQRGGNEQFFGPGTRLTVL.

This clone was detected only a few times. The gene calls are TRBV4-1 and TRBJ2-7, with 12 bases that match TRBD2. The trim removed 2 bases at V and 9 bases at J, leaving 8 bases unmatched. Germline CDR1 is MGHRA and CDR2 is YSYEKL. The CDR3 has 15 amino acids. As DNA, the CDR3 is TGCGCCAGCAGCCAAATGTCTAGCGGGAGGGGAGCGCAGTACTTC. As protein: CASSQMSSGRGAQYF.

The genes are TRBV4-1 and TRBJ2-3, with a possible D match to TRBD2 (6 bases). The germline gives CDR1 MGHRA, CDR2 YSYEKL. With 0 bases removed from V and 6 bases from J, the gap between germline ends came to 7 bases. The CDR3 spans 13 residues. CDR3 protein: CASSQDREDTQYF. CDR3 nucleotides: TGCGCCAGCAGCCAAGACCGGGAGGATACGCAGTATTTT.

The chain employs TRBV28 and TRBJ1-5; 7 nucleotides align to TRBD1. This CDR3 region has 15 residues. Unmatched junction bases numbered 14, after V lost 6 bases and J lost 9 bases. CDR1 is MDHEN, CDR2 SYDVKM, per germline. This CDR3 is CASRGGQLGPGPQHF. The CDR3 DNA is TGTGCCAGCAGGGGGGGACAGTTGGGGCCGGGGCCCCAGCATTTT.

This clone was recorded a few times. The chain combines TRBV29-1 with TRBJ2-3; D remains ambiguous. V was shortened by 4 bases and J by 2 bases, with 7 bases between the two germline ends. Germline V gene data show CDR1 as SQVTM and CDR2 as ANQGSEA. The CDR3 length is 12 residues. The DNA of the CDR3 is TGCAGCGTTGCCCTGTTCACAGATACGCAGTATTTT. It specifies CSVALFTDTQYF.

The chain carries TRBV30 and TRBJ2-4; D is tentatively TRBD1 or TRBD2 (5 bases each). V was shortened by 1 base and J by 0 bases, with 10 bases between the two germline ends. The CDR3 has 15 residues. Germline V lookup: CDR1 GTSNPN, CDR2 SVGIG (reference sequence). CDR3 in DNA: TGTGCCTGGAGTGGAGGGACGGTAGCCAAAAACATTCAGTACTTC. It encodes CAWSGGTVAKNIQYF. The whole variable domain, remainder taken from reference TRBV30 and TRBJ2-4, is SQTIHQWPATLVQPVGSPLSLECTVEGTSNPNLYWYRQAAGRGLQLLFYSVGIGQISSEVPQNLSASRPQDRQFILSSKKLLLSDSGFYLCAWSGGTVAKNIQYFGAGTRLSVL.

The rearrangement uses TRBV29-1 and TRBJ2-7; a weak D match, TRBD2 (6 bases). Germline assignment: CDR1 SQVTM and CDR2 ANQGSEA. Trimming left V 6 bases short and J 4 bases short, with 16 bases between. The length of the CDR3 is 13 residues. CDR3 residues: CSVLSGASYEQYF. DNA of the CDR3: TGCAGCGTACTTAGCGGAGCAAGTTACGAGCAGTACTTC.

In this sample, this clone turned up once. The chain links TRBV9 to TRBJ2-1; D unresolved. The CDR3 runs 13 residues. Deletions cut 0 bases from V and 8 bases from J, with 9 bases between. CDR1 and CDR2 (germline): SGDLS, YYNGEE. The CDR3 DNA reads TGTGCCAGCAGCGTAGCGGATTTGGATGAGCAGTTCTTC. Protein sequence: CASSVADLDEQFF.

The gene calls are TRBV6-1 and TRBJ2-2; D tentatively fits TRBD1 or TRBD2 (5 bases each). CDR3 length: 14 residues. Germline V gives CDR1 MNHNS, CDR2 SASEGT. The germline V and J ends were trimmed by 6 bases and 3 bases, with 11 bases remaining between them. Written as DNA, the CDR3 is TGTGCCAGCAGGAATAGGGGAGACACCGGGGAGCTGTTTTTT. Protein product: CASRNRGDTGELFF.

This chain joins TRBV29-1 and TRBJ1-1; the D is unclear. The germline V and J ends were trimmed by 8 bases and 3 bases, with 16 bases remaining between them. This CDR3 contains 13 residues. The germline CDR1 and CDR2 sequences are SQVTM and ANQGSEA. In DNA, the CDR3 is TGCAGCACATGCCGGGCCCAGGACACTGAAGCTTTCTTT. This gives the protein CSTCRAQDTEAFF.

Here the CDR3 reads CSVVLASSYNEQFF. CDR3 bases: TGCAGCGTTGTCCTAGCGTCGTCCTACAATGAGCAGTTCTTC. This chain joins TRBV29-1 and TRBJ2-1; a weak D match, TRBD2 (6 bases). The CDR3 consists of 14 residues. The germline V gene encodes CDR1 SQVTM and CDR2 ANQGSEA. V was clipped by 4 bases and J by 1 base, with 11 bases between them.

This clone occurred a few times. V and J are TRBV29-1 and TRBJ1-1; unclear D gene. Trimming pared 4 bases from V and 1 base from J, leaving 16 bases between. This CDR3 comprises 15 residues. Per the germline V gene, CDR1 is SQVTM and CDR2 is ANQGSEA. The CDR3 nucleotides read TGCAGCGTTGGCGGTTGGCCAGGTGGGAACACTGAAGCTTTCTTT. Its translation is CSVGGWPGGNTEAFF.

A word on this clone: This same CDR3 is encoded by further DNA sequences in the sample. The chain carries TRBV5-1 and TRBJ1-2; no clear D gene. The CDR3 is made up of 12 amino acids. Germline V gene sequence: CDR1 SGHRS, CDR2 YFSETQ. V lost 4 bases and J lost 2, with 6 bases in between. For the CDR3, the DNA is TGCGCCAGCAGCCCGGAGAACTATGGCTACACCTTC. Translation: CASSPENYGYTF.

V usage is TRBV29-1 and J usage is TRBJ2-5, with D perhaps given as TRBD1 or TRBD2 (5 bases each). This CDR3 spans 11 amino acids. Trimming took 7 bases from V and 5 from J, leaving 11 bases between them. Germline CDR1 and CDR2: SQVTM and ANQGSEA. The CDR3 coding sequence is TGCAGCGCCCGGGGCACGGAGACCCAGTACTTC. This translates into CSARGTETQYF.

The chain has TRBV28 and TRBJ2-3; D not certain. V was cut by 5 bases and J by 0 bases, with 12 bases left in between. From germline, CDR1 is MDHEN and CDR2 SYDVKM. CDR3 length: 15 amino acids. CDR3 protein: CASSGPGVSTDTQYF. The CDR3 DNA reads TGTGCCAGCAGTGGGCCGGGCGTGAGCACAGATACGCAGTATTTT.

This chain connects TRBV27 to TRBJ1-1; D may be TRBD1 (6 bases). This CDR3 contains 15 residues. Germline V gene data show CDR1 as MNHEY and CDR2 as SMNVEV (reference sequence). Trimming pared 8 bases from V and 4 bases from J, leaving 20 bases between. CDR3 nucleotide sequence: TGTGCCAGCGCAAGGGGACAAGGGTGGGGCACTGAAGCTTTCTTT. Translating gives CASARGQGWGTEAFF.

The chain is built from TRBV2 and TRBJ2-5; D not resolved. The CDR3 contains 13 residues. Trimming pared 0 bases from V and 3 bases from J, leaving 5 bases between. CDR1 is SNHLY and CDR2 is FYNNEI in the germline V gene. The CDR3 DNA reads TGTGCCAGCAGTGAAGCGTGGGAAGAGACCCAGTACTTC. Translation: CASSEAWEETQYF.

The V gene is TRBV5-1, the J gene TRBJ2-7; possible D gene TRBD2, 6 bases. Trimming removed 0 bases at V and 6 bases at J, with 13 bases between. Per germline, CDR1 SGHRS and CDR2 YFSETQ. The CDR3 has 14 residues. CDR3 protein: CASSLGLGRREQYF. CDR3 in DNA: TGCGCCAGCAGCTTGGGACTAGGAAGGCGCGAGCAGTACTTC.

This clone has just a few counts. V is TRBV19 and J is TRBJ1-2; maybe TRBD1 (5 bases). The CDR3 consists of 15 residues. V lost 3 bases to trimming and J lost 4 bases, with 15 bases between them. Germline values: CDR1 LNHDA, CDR2 SQIVND (reference sequence). Written as DNA, the CDR3 is TGTGCCAGTAGTATCGTGACAGCCCGGACCTATGGCTACACCTTC. Its protein is CASSIVTARTYGYTF.

Only a few counts were recorded for this clone. CDR3 loop: CSVEDSQDTEAFF. Written as DNA, the CDR3 is TGCAGCGTTGAAGATTCGCAGGACACTGAAGCTTTCTTT. The rearrangement uses TRBV29-1 and TRBJ1-1; D uncertain. Germline CDR1 is SQVTM and CDR2 is ANQGSEA. This CDR3 spans 13 amino acids. With 0 bases removed from V and 3 bases from J, the gap between germline ends came to 8 bases.

The chain carries TRBV30 and TRBJ2-6; D is perhaps TRBD2 (6 bases). Trimming took 8 bases from V and 0 from J, leaving 20 bases between them. CDR3 length: 17 residues. Germline assignment: CDR1 GTSNPN and CDR2 SVGIG (reference sequence). In nucleotides, the CDR3 is TGTGCCATGAATATGGGACTCCAAGTCTCTGGGGCCAACGTCCTGACTTTC. Translation: CAMNMGLQVSGANVLTF.

This clone has a handful of counts. The chain is built from TRBV29-1 and TRBJ2-5, with no clear D. The CDR3 extends over 12 amino acids. V was cut by 8 bases and J by 0 bases, with 10 bases left in between. Per the germline V gene, CDR1 is SQVTM and CDR2 is ANQGSEA. The CDR3 here is CSCVRYQETQYF. CDR3 coding DNA: TGCAGCTGTGTGAGGTACCAAGAGACCCAGTACTTC.

This clone has only a few counts. The V and J genes are TRBV28 and TRBJ2-5; D might be TRBD2 (5 bases). Trimming left V 4 bases short and J 5 bases short, with 8 bases between. CDR3 length equals 12 residues. The germline gives CDR1 MDHEN, CDR2 SYDVKM. The CDR3 protein is CASSSPGETQYF. Written as DNA, the CDR3 is TGTGCCAGCAGTTCCCCGGGGGAGACCCAGTACTTC.

The chain combines TRBV7-3 with TRBJ2-5, with D maybe TRBD1 (6 bases). The V and J ends lost 2 bases and 4 bases respectively, with 14 bases between them. The germline V gene encodes CDR1 SGHTA and CDR2 FQGTGA. CDR3 length equals 15 residues. Written as DNA, the CDR3 is TGTGCCAGCAGCTTAGGTCATCAGGGGCCAGAGACCCAGTACTTC. This codes for CASSLGHQGPETQYF. Drawing the rest from reference TRBV7-3 and TRBJ2-5, the complete variable domain is GAGVSQTPSNKVTEKGKYVELRCDPISGHTALYWYRQSLGQGPEFLIYFQGTGAADDSGLPNDRFFAVRPEGSVSTLKIQRTERGDSAVYLCASSLGHQGPETQYFGPGTRLLVL.

V and J are TRBV30 and TRBJ2-5; D is unclear. V was trimmed by 5 bases and J by 6 bases, leaving 19 bases between them. Germline V gene lookup returns CDR1 GTSNPN and CDR2 SVGIG (reference sequence). The CDR3 loop spans 14 amino acids. CDR3 sequence reads: CAWGRLSSEKTQYF. CDR3 nucleotide sequence: TGTGCCTGGGGCCGCCTCTCTTCGGAGAAGACCCAGTACTTC.

The genes are TRBV23-1 and TRBJ2-1; 10 nucleotides match TRBD1. TRBV23-1 is sorted into the ORF group, with uncertain function. V was pared by 7 bases and J by 10 bases, with 19 bases of the junction left unmatched. The CDR3 runs to 17 residues. CDR3 in amino acids: CASTKVLRTGGPREQFF. Here the CDR3 DNA reads TGCGCCAGCACCAAAGTGCTGCGGACAGGGGGGCCACGAGAGCAGTTCTTC.

This clone came up a few times. This chain links TRBV4-3 with TRBJ2-3; 11 positions agree with TRBD2. The CDR3 contains 16 residues. CDR1 is LGHNA and CDR2 is YSLEER in the germline V gene. With 5 bases clipped from V and 6 bases from J, the junction kept 10 bases outside the gene matches. The CDR3 DNA reads TGCGCCAGCAGCGCACAGACTAGCGGGGTAGGGGATACGCAGTATTTT. Its protein is CASSAQTSGVGDTQYF.